This T cell receptor (beta chain) was retrieved from a study of shared clonotypes between healthy human individuals. Study-wide context: Two women and a few men aged 18 to 49 served as donors.

Generated by immunoSEQ multiplex PCR, the TCRdb table keeps only in-frame clones and is missing some. The sample has around 2.3 million clones; nearly 97% are singletons. The material sequenced was naive CD4+ T cells sorted from blood. Subset defined: CD45RA+ positively selected. The source is a man aged 18-30 years in good health.

This CDR3 is CAISARDREKLFF. In nucleotides, the CDR3 is TGTGCCATCAGTGCTAGGGATCGTGAAAAACTGTTTTTT. This chain uses TRBV10-3 with TRBJ1-4; D remains unclear. The germline CDR1 and CDR2 sequences are ENHRY and SYGVKD. Deletions cut 4 bases from V and 7 bases from J, with 10 bases between. CDR3 length equals 13 residues.